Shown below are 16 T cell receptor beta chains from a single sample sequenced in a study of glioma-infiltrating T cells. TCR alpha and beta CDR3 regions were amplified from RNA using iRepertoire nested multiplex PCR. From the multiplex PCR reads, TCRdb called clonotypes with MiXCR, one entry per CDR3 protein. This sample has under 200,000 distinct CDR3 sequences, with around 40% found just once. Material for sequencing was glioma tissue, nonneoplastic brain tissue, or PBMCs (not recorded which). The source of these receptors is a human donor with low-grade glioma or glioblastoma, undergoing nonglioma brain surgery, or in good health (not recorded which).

The CDR3 bases are TGTGCCAGCAGTTACTCGATCTTCTCCTCTGGAAACACCATATATTTT. Translation gives CASSYSIFSSGNTIYF. The chain employs TRBV6-6 and TRBJ1-3; no firm D call. Trimming pared 0 bases from V and 0 bases from J, leaving 9 bases between. The germline gives CDR1 MNHNY, CDR2 SVGAGI (reference sequence). This CDR3 is 16 amino acids long.

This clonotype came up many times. CDR3 coding DNA: TGTGCCACCAGTGTCAGGGATCATGAGCAGTTCTTC. Protein: CATSVRDHEQFF. The gene calls are TRBV24-1 and TRBJ2-1; weak D call: TRBD1 (5 bases). This CDR3 region has 12 residues. Germline values: CDR1 KGHDR, CDR2 SFDVKD. Deletions cut 5 bases from V and 8 bases from J, with 9 bases between.

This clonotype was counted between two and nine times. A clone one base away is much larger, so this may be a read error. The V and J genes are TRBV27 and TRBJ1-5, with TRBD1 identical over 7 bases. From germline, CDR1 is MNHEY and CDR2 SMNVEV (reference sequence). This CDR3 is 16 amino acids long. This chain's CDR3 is CTSSLLGRGNGQPQHF. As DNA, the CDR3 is TGTACCAGCAGTTTATTAGGCAGGGGGAACGGTCAGCCCCAGCATTTT.

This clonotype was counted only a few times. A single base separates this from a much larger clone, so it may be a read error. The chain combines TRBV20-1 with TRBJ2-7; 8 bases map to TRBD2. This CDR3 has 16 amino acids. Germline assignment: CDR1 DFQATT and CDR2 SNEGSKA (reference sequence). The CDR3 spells CGARDYRAGEDYEQYF. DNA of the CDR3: TGCGGTGCTAGAGATTACAGAGCGGGAGAGGACTACGAGCAGTACTTC.

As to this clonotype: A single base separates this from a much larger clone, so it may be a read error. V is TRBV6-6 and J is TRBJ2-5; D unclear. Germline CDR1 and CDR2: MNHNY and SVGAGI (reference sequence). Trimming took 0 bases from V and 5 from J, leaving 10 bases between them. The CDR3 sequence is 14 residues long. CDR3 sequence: CASSYSTPCETQYF. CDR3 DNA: TGTGCCAGCAGTTACTCGACACCTTGTGAGACCCAGTACTTC.

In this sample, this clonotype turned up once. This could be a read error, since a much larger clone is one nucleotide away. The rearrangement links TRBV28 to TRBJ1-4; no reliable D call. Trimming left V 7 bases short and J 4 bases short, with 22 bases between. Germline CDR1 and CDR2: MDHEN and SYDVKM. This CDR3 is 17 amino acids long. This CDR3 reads CASNHRLVVQVNEKLFF. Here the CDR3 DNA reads TGTGCCAGCAATCACCGCCTGGTCGTGCAGGTTAATGAAAAACTGTTTTTT. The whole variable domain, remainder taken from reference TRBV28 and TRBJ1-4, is DVKVTQSSRYLVKRTGEKVFLECVQDMDHENMFWYRQDPGLGLRLIYFSYDVKMKEKGDIPEGYSVSREKKERFSLILESASTNQTSMYLCASNHRLVVQVNEKLFFGSGTQLSVL.

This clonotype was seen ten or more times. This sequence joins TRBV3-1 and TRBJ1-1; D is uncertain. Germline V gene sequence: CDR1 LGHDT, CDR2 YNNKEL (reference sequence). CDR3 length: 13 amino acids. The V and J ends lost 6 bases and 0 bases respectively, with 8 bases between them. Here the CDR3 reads CASRNWMNTEAFF. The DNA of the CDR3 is TGTGCCAGCAGGAACTGGATGAACACTGAAGCTTTCTTT.

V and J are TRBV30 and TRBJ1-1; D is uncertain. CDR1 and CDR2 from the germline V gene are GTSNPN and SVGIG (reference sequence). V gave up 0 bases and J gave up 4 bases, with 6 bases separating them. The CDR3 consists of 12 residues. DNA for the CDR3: TGTGCCTGGAGTGTACGGGGCACTGAAGCTTTCTTT. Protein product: CAWSVRGTEAFF.

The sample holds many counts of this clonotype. CDR3: CSVPGQGVNEQFF. The CDR3 region has the DNA TGCAGTGTCCCGGGACAGGGGGTCAATGAGCAGTTCTTC. V is TRBV20-1 and J is TRBJ2-1; 11 nucleotides agree with TRBD1. The V and J ends lost 7 bases and 6 bases, in that order; junction bases with no gene match: 5. The CDR3 runs 13 residues. CDR1 is DFQATT and CDR2 is SNEGSKA in the germline V gene (reference sequence).

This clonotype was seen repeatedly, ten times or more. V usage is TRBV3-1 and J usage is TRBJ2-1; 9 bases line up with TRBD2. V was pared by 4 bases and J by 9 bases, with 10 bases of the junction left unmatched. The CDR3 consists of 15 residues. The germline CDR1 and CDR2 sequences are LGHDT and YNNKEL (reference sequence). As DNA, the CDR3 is TGTGCCAGCAGCCCCGTAGCGGGAGAGGTTATTGAGCAGTTCTTC. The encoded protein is CASSPVAGEVIEQFF.

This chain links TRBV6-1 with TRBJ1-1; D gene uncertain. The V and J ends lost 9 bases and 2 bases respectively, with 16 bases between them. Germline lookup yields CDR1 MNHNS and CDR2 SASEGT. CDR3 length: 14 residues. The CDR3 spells CARGEAQANTEAFF. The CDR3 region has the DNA TGTGCCAGGGGTGAAGCGCAAGCTAACACTGAAGCTTTCTTT.

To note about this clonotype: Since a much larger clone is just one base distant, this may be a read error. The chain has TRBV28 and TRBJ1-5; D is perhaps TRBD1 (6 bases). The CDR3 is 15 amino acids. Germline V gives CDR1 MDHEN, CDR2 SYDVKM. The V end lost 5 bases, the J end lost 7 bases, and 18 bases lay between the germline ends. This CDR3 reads CASSHVTGYKQPQHF. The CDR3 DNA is TGTGCCAGCAGTCATGTAACAGGGTACAAGCAGCCCCAGCATTTT.

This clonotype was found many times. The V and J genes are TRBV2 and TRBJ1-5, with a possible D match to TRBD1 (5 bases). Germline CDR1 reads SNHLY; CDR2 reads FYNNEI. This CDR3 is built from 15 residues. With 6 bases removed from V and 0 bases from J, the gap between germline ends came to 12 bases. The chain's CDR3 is CASSKEGYSNQPQHF. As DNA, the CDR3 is TGTGCCAGCAGCAAGGAGGGGTATAGCAATCAGCCCCAGCATTTT. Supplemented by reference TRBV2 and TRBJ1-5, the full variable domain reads EPEVTQTPSHQVTQMGQEVILRCVPISNHLYFYWYRQILGQKVEFLVSFYNNEISEKSEIFDDQFSVERPDGSNFTLKIRSTKLEDSAMYFCASSKEGYSNQPQHFGDGTRLSIL.

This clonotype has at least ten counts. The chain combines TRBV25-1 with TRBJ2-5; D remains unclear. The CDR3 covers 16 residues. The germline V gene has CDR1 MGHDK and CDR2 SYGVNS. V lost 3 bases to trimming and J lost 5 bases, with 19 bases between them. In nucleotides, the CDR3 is TGTGCCAGCAGTGATATTCGTGACACCGCAATCGAGACCCAGTACTTC. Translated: CASSDIRDTAIETQYF. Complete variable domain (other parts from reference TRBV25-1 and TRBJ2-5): EADIYQTPRYLVIGTGKKITLECSQTMGHDKMYWYQQDPGMELHLIHYSYGVNSTEKGDLSSESTVSRIRTEHFPLTLESARPSHTSQYLCASSDIRDTAIETQYFGPGTRLLVL.

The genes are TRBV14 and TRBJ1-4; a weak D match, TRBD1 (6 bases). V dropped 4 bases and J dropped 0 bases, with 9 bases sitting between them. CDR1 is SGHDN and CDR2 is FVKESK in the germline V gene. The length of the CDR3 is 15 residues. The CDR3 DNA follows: TGTGCCAGCAGCCGTCAGGGGCCAACTAATGAAAAACTGTTTTTT. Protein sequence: CASSRQGPTNEKLFF.

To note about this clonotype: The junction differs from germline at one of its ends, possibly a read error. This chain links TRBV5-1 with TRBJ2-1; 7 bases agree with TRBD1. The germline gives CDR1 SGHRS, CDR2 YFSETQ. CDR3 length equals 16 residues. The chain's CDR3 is CASSPVRTGTANEQSF. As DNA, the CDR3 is TGCGCCAGCAGCCCGGTGCGAACAGGGACAGCGAATGAGCAGTCCTTC. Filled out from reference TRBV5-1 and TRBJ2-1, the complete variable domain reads KAGVTQTPRYLIKTRGQQVTLSCSPISGHRSVSWYQQTPGQGLQFLFEYFSETQRNKGNFPGRFSGRQFSNSRSEMNVSTLELGDSALYLCASSPVRTGTANEQSFGPGTRLTVL.